A single sample gave rise to the 4 T cell receptor beta chains below, sequenced in a study of OX40 agonist ivuxolimab in advanced cancers. The library was made by the immunoSEQ multiplex PCR assay. TCRdb stores this immuneACCESS table with in-frame sequences only. Part of the clones is absent; in the studies checked, under half of the shortfall reflects unresolved V genes, and no reason is known for the rest. The sample has approximately 44,000 clones on record, approximately 90% of them singletons. The ten top clones hold roughly 30% of the sample. Specimen: CD4+ or CD8+ T cells sorted from blood, collected in a trial of the OX40 agonist ivuxolimab. These receptor sequences come from an adult with an advanced solid tumor such as melanoma, head and neck, liver or kidney cancer.

The V call is TRBV11-3, the J call TRBJ2-7, with 10 bases lining up with TRBD2. The length of the CDR3 is 15 residues. CDR1 and CDR2 from the germline V gene are SGHNT and YENEEA. The J segment lost 7 bases and the V segment lost 1 base, leaving 7 bases of the junction unmatched. CDR3 amino acids: CASSLGLAGLEEQYF. The CDR3 DNA follows: TGTGCCAGCAGCTTAGGACTAGCGGGTCTAGAGGAGCAGTACTTC.

The genes are TRBV27 and TRBJ1-4; 7 bases agree with TRBD1. The CDR3 loop spans 14 amino acids. Trimming removed 3 bases from V and 4 bases from J; junction bases left unmatched: 2. Germline V gene sequence: CDR1 MNHEY, CDR2 SMNVEV (reference sequence). In nucleotides, the CDR3 is TGTGCCAGCAGTTTTACAGGGGATAATGAAAAACTGTTTTTT. It specifies CASSFTGDNEKLFF.

The chain joins TRBV4-1 to TRBJ2-1; TRBD2 agrees at 12 bases. The V gene's germline CDR1 is MGHRA and CDR2 YSYEKL. The length of the CDR3 is 16 residues. J lost 4 bases, V lost 3 bases, and 4 bases had no gene match. DNA of the CDR3: TGCGCCAGCAGCCAGCAAACTAGCGGGGGGTACAATGAGCAGTTCTTC. Its translation is CASSQQTSGGYNEQFF.

The rearrangement links TRBV11-1 to TRBJ1-2, with TRBD1 identical over 7 bases. CDR3 size: 14 residues. The trim removed 5 bases at V and 4 bases at J, leaving 7 bases unmatched. The germline CDR1 and CDR2 sequences are SGHAT and FQDESV (reference sequence). The CDR3 DNA is TGTGCCAGCAGCCGCCGGGACAGTTCCTATGGCTACACCTTC. It specifies CASSRRDSSYGYTF.